Shown below are 25 T cell receptor beta chains from a single sample sequenced in a study of cytomegalovirus exposure and HLA in healthy donors (dated by TCRdb to 2016 to 2017). The library was generated by the immunoSEQ multiplex PCR assay. The multiplex PCR relied on a mix of 60 forward primers for TCR Vbeta segments and 13 reverse primers for TCR Jbeta segments. This is the immuneACCESS table as TCRdb keeps it, with only in-frame sequences that have V and J called. A part of the clones is gone; compared with another copy, unresolved V genes explain less than half, and the rest is unexplained. This sample has 160,000 or so clones in its table, and more than 70% of those were observed once. Clones ranked in the top ten supply approximately 0.98% of the sample. The sequencing input was PBMCs. These receptors were collected from a young man in good health and CMV-seronegative.

The chain combines TRBV18 with TRBJ2-2; D unclear. CDR3 length: 15 residues. Trimming removed 3 bases at V and 8 bases at J, with 16 bases between. Germline V gene sequence: CDR1 KGHSH, CDR2 LQKENI. CDR3 region: CASSPLGRPNGELFF. The CDR3, as DNA: TGTGCCAGCTCACCTCTGGGCAGGCCGAATGGGGAGCTGTTTTTT.

This sequence joins TRBV2 and TRBJ2-1, with 10 nucleotides matching TRBD2. The CDR3 is 15 residues long. After removal of 1 base from V and 5 bases from J, the junction contained 2 bases not matched to a gene. Germline V gene lookup returns CDR1 SNHLY and CDR2 FYNNEI. The CDR3, as DNA: TGTGCCAGCAGTGAAGGGACTAGCGGTAACAATGAGCAGTTCTTC. Protein product: CASSEGTSGNNEQFF.

This clone has just one count. The chain combines TRBV2 with TRBJ2-7; D unclear. Germline V lookup: CDR1 SNHLY, CDR2 FYNNEI. Trimming removed 8 bases from V and 0 bases from J, with 11 bases in between. The CDR3 loop spans 13 amino acids. CDR3 DNA sequence: TGTGCCAGCGGAACAGACCTCTCCTACGAGCAGTACTTC. Translation gives CASGTDLSYEQYF.

This clone was seen more than once but under ten times. V and J are TRBV5-1 and TRBJ2-1; TRBD2 aligns across 14 bases. Losses at the gene ends were 5 bases for V and 7 bases for J; bases not matched to a gene: 8. CDR3 length: 16 residues. Germline-derived CDR1 and CDR2 are SGHRS and YFSETQ. The CDR3 DNA sequence: TGCGCCAGCAGATTTGGACTAGCGGGGGGCGATAATGAGCAGTTCTTC. It specifies CASRFGLAGGDNEQFF.

This rearrangement joins TRBV5-1 to TRBJ1-2; maybe TRBD1 (5 bases). The CDR3 runs to 16 residues. The germline CDR1 and CDR2 sequences are SGHRS and YFSETQ. V was trimmed by 0 bases and J by 1 base, leaving 13 bases between them. For the CDR3, the DNA is TGCGCCAGCAGCTTGGACAGGAGCGCCCTTAACTATGGCTACACCTTC. It yields the protein CASSLDRSALNYGYTF.

The chain is built from TRBV4-1 and TRBJ2-7, with 8 bases that match TRBD2. Germline V CDR1 and CDR2: MGHRA, YSYEKL. J lost 1 base, V lost 3 bases, and 11 bases had no gene match. The CDR3 contains 17 residues. CDR3 loop: CASSQALLAATSYEQYF. The DNA of the CDR3 is TGCGCCAGCAGCCAGGCTTTACTAGCGGCTACTTCCTACGAGCAGTACTTC.

This rearrangement joins TRBV18 to TRBJ2-4; no definite D call. This CDR3 is built from 15 residues. CDR1 is KGHSH and CDR2 is LQKENI in the germline V gene. With 3 bases removed from V and 5 bases from J, the gap between germline ends came to 14 bases. CDR3 coding DNA: TGTGCCAGCTCACCGCTTGGAGATGATCAAAACATTCAGTACTTC. Encoded protein: CASSPLGDDQNIQYF.

This clone occurred once. The sample has other DNA sequences that encode this CDR3 too. The rearrangement uses TRBV15 and TRBJ2-1; a weak D match, TRBD2 (6 bases). V shed 0 bases and J shed 2 bases, with 20 bases lying between them. The CDR3 spans 19 residues. CDR1 is LNHNV and CDR2 is YYDKDF in the germline V gene (reference sequence). As DNA, the CDR3 is TGTGCCACCAGCAGAGAGGGGGGTTCAGCGGGCGAGACCTACAATGAGCAGTTCTTC. This translates into CATSREGGSAGETYNEQFF.

V is TRBV5-1 and J is TRBJ2-3, with D uncertain. V was shortened by 6 bases and J by 0 bases, with 14 bases between the two germline ends. Germline CDR1 is SGHRS and CDR2 is YFSETQ. The CDR3 extends over 15 amino acids. CDR3: CASTQTGTSTDTQYF. As DNA, the CDR3 is TGCGCCAGCACCCAGACTGGCACTAGCACAGATACGCAGTATTTT.

The rearrangement joins TRBV5-4 to TRBJ2-1, with 7 bases lining up with TRBD2. Germline loops: CDR1 SGHNT, CDR2 YYREEE (reference sequence). The CDR3 spans 17 residues. V lost 4 bases and J lost 0; bases outside the gene matches: 10. Here the CDR3 DNA reads TGTGCCAGCAGCCCCTTAGGGCGGGGGTCCTCCTACAATGAGCAGTTCTTC. This gives the protein CASSPLGRGSSYNEQFF. Together with reference TRBV5-4 and TRBJ2-1, the CDR3 gives the full variable domain: ETGVTQSPTHLIKTRGQQVTLRCSSQSGHNTVSWYQQALGQGPQFIFQYYREEENGRGNFPPRFSGLQFPNYSSELNVNALELDDSALYLCASSPLGRGSSYNEQFFGPGTRLTVL.

The V and J genes are TRBV7-8 and TRBJ2-7; D ambiguous. Germline V CDR1 and CDR2: SGHVS, FQNEAQ. Trimming removed 1 base at V and 1 base at J, with 11 bases between. This CDR3 region has 15 residues. The CDR3 region is CASSLVPRVSYEQYF. In DNA form, the CDR3 reads TGTGCCAGCAGCTTAGTGCCTCGGGTATCCTACGAGCAGTACTTC.

This chain joins TRBV7-6 and TRBJ2-2, with 8 bases lining up with TRBD2. The CDR3 runs 19 residues. The V segment lost 5 bases and the J segment 4 bases; nucleotides outside the gene matches: 18. In germline, CDR1 is SGHVS, CDR2 FNYEAQ. The CDR3 spells CASSPFVSPAGGFTGELFF. The CDR3, as DNA: TGTGCCAGCAGCCCCTTTGTATCGCCGGCGGGGGGCTTCACCGGGGAGCTGTTTTTT.

The V and J genes are TRBV7-8 and TRBJ2-5; TRBD1 agrees at 7 bases. This CDR3 has 14 residues. Unmatched junction bases numbered 3, after V lost 3 bases and J lost 2 bases. Germline CDR1 is SGHVS and CDR2 is FQNEAQ. CDR3 residues: CASSFGTVQETQYF. The DNA of the CDR3 is TGTGCCAGCAGCTTCGGGACAGTTCAAGAGACCCAGTACTTC.

The rearrangement joins TRBV25-1 to TRBJ1-2; 9 bases are shared with TRBD1. The CDR3 runs to 17 residues. Losses at the gene ends were 6 bases for V and 4 bases for J; bases not matched to a gene: 15. In germline, CDR1 is MGHDK, CDR2 SYGVNS. In DNA, the CDR3 is TGTGCCAGCAGGGGGATTCTAGAGGACAGGGGCTCCTATGGCTACACCTTC. Translation: CASRGILEDRGSYGYTF.

As DNA, the CDR3 is TGTGCCAGCAGTTTTTGGGGGACTAGCGGGGGGCCCTACGAGCAGTACTTC. This gives the protein CASSFWGTSGGPYEQYF. The V call is TRBV27, the J call TRBJ2-7; 15 nucleotides agree with TRBD2. Germline V gene data show CDR1 as MNHEY and CDR2 as SMNVEV (reference sequence). V was pared by 3 bases and J by 2 bases, with 5 bases of the junction left unmatched. The CDR3 runs 17 residues.

In this sample, this clone turned up once. This chain joins TRBV6-1 and TRBJ1-2; the D gene is possibly TRBD1 (6 bases). Germline CDR1 is MNHNS and CDR2 is SASEGT. This CDR3 contains 16 residues. The V gene lost 4 bases and the J gene lost 6 bases, with 21 bases spanning the gap. CDR3 coding DNA: TGTGCCAGCAGTGTGGGACACGGAAAAGGGCCCCATGGCTACACCTTC. Encoded protein: CASSVGHGKGPHGYTF.

This clone was counted between two and nine times. The rearrangement joins TRBV4-2 to TRBJ2-3; 11 nucleotides align to TRBD2. CDR1 and CDR2 (germline): LGHNA, YNFKEQ. V lost 2 bases to trimming and J lost 4 bases; unmatched junction nucleotides: 5. There are 16 residues in the CDR3. The CDR3 DNA is TGTGCCAGCAGCCAACCTAGCGGGGGGCCCCCAGATACGCAGTATTTT. Protein product: CASSQPSGGPPDTQYF.

The chain recombines TRBV10-3 with TRBJ1-4, with TRBD1 matching 7 bases. The V segment lost 3 bases and the J segment 0 bases; nucleotides outside the gene matches: 4. Germline assignment: CDR1 ENHRY and CDR2 SYGVKD. This CDR3 comprises 16 residues. The CDR3 region is CAISESTGATNEKLFF. CDR3 nucleotide sequence: TGTGCCATCAGTGAATCCACAGGGGCAACTAATGAAAAACTGTTTTTT.

The CDR3 loop is CASSLGAGTEAFF. The CDR3 nucleotides read TGCGCCAGCAGCTTGGGAGCGGGGACTGAAGCTTTCTTT. This chain connects TRBV5-1 to TRBJ1-1; D call uncertain. The germline V and J ends were trimmed by 0 bases and 5 bases, with 8 bases remaining between them. This CDR3 is 13 amino acids long. Looked up from germline, CDR1 is SGHRS and CDR2 is YFSETQ.

The chain has TRBV28 and TRBJ1-2; D ambiguous. Germline lookup yields CDR1 MDHEN and CDR2 SYDVKM. The CDR3 loop spans 14 amino acids. V lost 3 bases and J 0 bases, leaving 8 bases between the germline ends. The CDR3 loop is CASSLAGTNYGYTF. The DNA of the CDR3 is TGTGCCAGCAGTTTGGCAGGAACTAACTATGGCTACACCTTC.

The V call is TRBV13, the J call TRBJ1-1; no clear D. The CDR3 totals 13 residues. The germline V gene has CDR1 PRHDT and CDR2 FYEKMQ (reference sequence). The germline V and J ends were trimmed by 1 base and 4 bases, with 7 bases remaining between them. In DNA, the CDR3 is TGTGCCAGCAGCTTAGAGGCAGGCACTGAAGCTTTCTTT. The encoded protein is CASSLEAGTEAFF.

The chain combines TRBV9 with TRBJ2-7; TRBD2 agrees at 8 bases. V lost 0 bases, J lost 0 bases, and 8 bases stayed unmatched. In germline, CDR1 is SGDLS, CDR2 YYNGEE. The CDR3 sequence is 17 residues long. CDR3 sequence: CASSVAGSGRGSYEQYF. The CDR3 region has the DNA TGTGCCAGCAGCGTAGCAGGGAGCGGGAGAGGCTCCTACGAGCAGTACTTC.

This clone was seen only once. The chain carries TRBV28 and TRBJ2-3, with 9 bases aligning to TRBD1. Germline-derived CDR1 and CDR2 are MDHEN and SYDVKM. This CDR3 has 16 amino acids. With 7 bases clipped from V and 1 base from J, the junction kept 9 bases outside the gene matches. The DNA of the CDR3 is TGTGCCAGCAATCAACAGGGGGCGCTCGGCACAGATACGCAGTATTTT. This codes for CASNQQGALGTDTQYF.

The V and J genes are TRBV7-9 and TRBJ2-3; 14 nucleotides agree with TRBD2. The CDR3 spans 17 residues. The junction had 7 bases not matched to a gene; V was cut back by 2 bases and J by 6 bases. The germline gives CDR1 SEHNR, CDR2 FQNEAQ (reference sequence). The CDR3, as DNA: TGTGCCAGCAGCTTATGGGGGACTAGCGGGAGTCGCGATACGCAGTATTTT. Its protein is CASSLWGTSGSRDTQYF.

The J gene is TRBJ1-2, the V gene TRBV2; TRBD1 is a possible D gene (5 bases). V was clipped by 1 base and J by 3 bases, with 12 bases between them. There are 15 residues in the CDR3. Germline V gene data show CDR1 as SNHLY and CDR2 as FYNNEI. This CDR3 is CASSEGGGYYYGYTF. CDR3 sequence (DNA): TGTGCCAGCAGTGAAGGTGGGGGGTACTACTATGGCTACACCTTC.